These T cell receptor beta chains were read from a single sample in a study of blood T cells in healthy people across ages. MiXCR was run by TCRdb on the 5' RACE reads, yielding one entry per CDR3 protein. Among about 1.4 million distinct CDR3 sequences listed, 59% were seen once. Sequences were obtained from blood. The source is a man aged 18 to 29 in good health. The CDR3 runs from the conserved cysteine through the conserved F or W. The D gene is left open where the match is weak.

d_gene: .; len: 14; v_gene: TRBV6-1; j_gene: TRBJ2-5; CDR3aa: CASSNPGPRITQYF
d_gene: TRBD2; len: 15; v_gene: TRBV29-1; j_gene: TRBJ2-1; CDR3aa: CSVDIYGLAANEQFF
d_gene: .; len: 14; v_gene: TRBV5-1; j_gene: TRBJ2-3; CDR3aa: CASSLDRSTDTQYF
d_gene: TRBD2; len: 17; v_gene: TRBV7-9; j_gene: TRBJ2-1; CDR3aa: CASSLVKSGTLVNEQFF
d_gene: .; len: 12; v_gene: TRBV20-1; j_gene: TRBJ2-2; CDR3aa: CSAIGNTGELFF
d_gene: TRBD1; len: 16; v_gene: TRBV5-4; j_gene: TRBJ2-1; CDR3aa: CASSLQGGLLVDEQFF
d_gene: .; len: 16; v_gene: TRBV14; j_gene: TRBJ2-5; CDR3aa: CASSQSVRTDQETQYF
d_gene: TRBD1; len: 15; v_gene: TRBV5-1; j_gene: TRBJ2-1; CDR3aa: CASRIEPGQYNEQFF
d_gene: TRBD1; len: 15; v_gene: TRBV6-2/TRBV6-3; j_gene: TRBJ1-2; CDR3aa: CASSTGQRQTYGYTF
d_gene: TRBD1; len: 17; v_gene: TRBV4-2; j_gene: TRBJ2-1; CDR3aa: CASSPRDSALPYNEQFF
d_gene: .; len: 13; v_gene: TRBV12-3/TRBV12-4; j_gene: TRBJ2-1; CDR3aa: CASNYPPYNEQFF
d_gene: TRBD2; len: 14; v_gene: TRBV2; j_gene: TRBJ2-1; CDR3aa: CASGLAGIFDEQFF
d_gene: .; len: 13; v_gene: TRBV7-2; j_gene: TRBJ2-3; CDR3aa: CASSSKLTDTQYF
d_gene: .; len: 12; v_gene: TRBV15; j_gene: TRBJ2-5; CDR3aa: CATSTPQETQYF
d_gene: TRBD1; len: 18; v_gene: TRBV14; j_gene: TRBJ1-1; CDR3aa: CASSQGFGQGFWNTEAFF
d_gene: .; len: 15; v_gene: TRBV27; j_gene: TRBJ2-3; CDR3aa: CASSSSQGWADTQYF
d_gene: .; len: 12; v_gene: TRBV7-9; j_gene: TRBJ1-2; CDR3aa: CASSLEGVGYTF
d_gene: .; len: 12; v_gene: TRBV2; j_gene: TRBJ2-5; CDR3aa: CASRALRQTQYF
d_gene: .; len: 13; v_gene: TRBV15; j_gene: TRBJ2-5; CDR3aa: CATSRWGPDEQYF
d_gene: .; len: 13; v_gene: TRBV29-1; j_gene: TRBJ2-1; CDR3aa: CSVRAPEGYEQFF
d_gene: .; len: 15; v_gene: TRBV4-2; j_gene: TRBJ2-2; CDR3aa: CASSQEGDHTGELFF
d_gene: .; len: 14; v_gene: TRBV12-3/TRBV12-4; j_gene: TRBJ1-5; CDR3aa: CASSATQVGQPQHF